This TCR beta chain was profiled in a study of siplizumab effects on memory and regulatory T cells. Study conclusions and caveats: Siplizumab significantly lowered the alloreactive sequences that could be traced to unstimulated CD4+ memory cells. Suppressive activity of Tregs proliferating in siplizumab cultures remained unconfirmed.

The CDR3 totals 13 residues. Trimming left V 5 bases short and J 6 bases short, with 11 bases between. CDR1 is SGHTA and CDR2 is FQGNSA in the germline V gene. Worth noting for this clone: The antigen is not known.

Assay used: immunoSEQ multiplex PCR; TCRdb lists only in-frame clones, some missing. The sample holds about 99,000 clones; 85% to 95% are singletons and the top ten take roughly 0.62%. The TCR originated in a human donor in good health. The source material was Tregs sorted from blood. This sequence joins TRBV7-2 and TRBJ2-1, with no clear D. DNA for the CDR3: TGTGCCAGCAGCCCCAGTTTTGGCAATGAGCAGTTCTTC. Translating it yields CASSPSFGNEQFF. Combining the CDR3 with reference TRBV7-2 and TRBJ2-1 gives the whole variable domain GAGVSQSPSNKVTEKGKDVELRCDPISGHTALYWYRQSLGQGLEFLIYFQGNSAPDKSGLPSDRFSAERTGGSVSTLTIQRTQQEDSAVYLCASSPSFGNEQFFGPGTRLTVL.